The present T cell receptor (beta chain) was sequenced within a study of human T cells and chemical hapten exposure (dated by TCRdb to the early 2020s). Study-wide context: For sensitization, 2% DPC in acetone was applied to a roughly 2 cm by roughly 2 cm area of upper inner arm skin. Libraries were pooled for sequencing, and per-sample TCR yields varied mainly because of small differences in library volumes within the pool. For TCR sequencing, blood came from some 31 alopecia patients at anywhere from one to four time points (pre-sensitization, 2, 6 and 24 weeks). In alopecia patients, the study followed how the peripheral blood TCR repertoire changed in vivo over primary and secondary sensitization to diphenylcyclopropenone (DPC), a hapten. Patients additionally received weekly therapeutic DPC doses to the scalp throughout the approximately 25-week study period. Patch testing was performed on the upper back with Finn chambers containing 0.01% DPC, and the patch tests were scored after 6 days according to International Contact Dermatitis Research Group standards. Most of the patients in the cohort were female, and the cohort covered alopecia areata with under or over 50% scalp involvement, alopecia totalis and alopecia universalis. Patient blood was sampled pre-sensitization (week 0) and at 2, 6 and about 24 weeks after DPC sensitization. What the research found in general, with its limitations: All patients had alopecia, a presumed autoimmune disease, so their immune response might differ from that of healthy individuals. Significantly more large CDR3 similarity clusters were formed by expanded TCRs than by pre-sensitization or healthy control sets, consistent with antigen-driven responses. Repeated subsampling changed both the strength of the expansion versus patch-test correlation and the threshold at which that correlation became significant. DPC sensitization did not change how many TCRs were above 1 in 1000 frequency, and no evidence was found of alterations in global repertoire structure. Patch test score was positively correlated with the number of PT1 expanded TCRs, with significance at thresholds 8, 16 and 32 but not at 4.

The sample's time point, from its label and the paper: pre-sensitization, week 0. The treatment or condition tag for this specimen amounts to: therapeutic diphenylcyclopropenone sensitization with weekly scalp DPC. At each patch-test visit, blood was drawn before the patch test was applied. Patients were eligible if aged 18 to 70, diagnosed with alopecia and judged suitable for DPC therapy, and pregnant patients were excluded. Total RNA was isolated from unfractionated whole blood collected in Tempus Blood RNA tubes. Library creation used RACE. For sequencing, a NextSeq 500 was employed. During library preparation, unique molecular identifiers were attached to individual cDNA molecules so that TCRs could be counted quantitatively and reproducibly. For every blood RNA sample, sequencing covered both the TCR alpha and TCR beta chains. For the original study's pipeline: The median number of TCRs per sample was 95,638, ranging from roughly 23,224 to 690,600. V, J and CDR3 annotation of the TCR reads was carried out using the Decombinator software suite. For PS versus PT1 abundance plots, all samples were subsampled to the same number of TCRs (28,000). TCRs were defined as expanded if absent before sensitization and observed at least eight times at the 2-week time point. The public reads were quality trimmed at Q25 with fastp and then assembled into clones with MiXCR by TCRdb, keeping productive beta chains. Each entry is one CDR3 protein sequence, shown with its most common DNA and genes. TCRdb, not the original authors, processed these V and J calls. The sample has 300,000 to 450,000 distinct CDR3 sequences on record, more than 4.5% of them singletons. About 2.5% of the sample goes to the ten largest clones.

This clonotype was counted many times. Its target antigen remains unknown. Per-base qualities were not stored, and no clone one base away is much larger. This TCR was sampled from a woman between 50 and 59 years old with alopecia areata. Some clones in this sample may be carry-over from other donors' samples. Sample: whole blood, taken in connection with sensitization to the hapten diphenylcyclopropenone (DPC).

At the DNA level, the sequence is TGTGCCAGCAGTCCCACCGTGCCCTCTGGGGCCAACGTCCTGACTTTC. It translates as CASSPTVPSGANVLTF. Here the chain combines TRBV6-4 and TRBJ2-6; the D gene is not confidently resolved. For CDR1 and CDR2, the germline V gene lists MRHNA and SNTAGT. Its CDR3 holds 16 amino acids, cysteine through phenylalanine. Solely the CDR3 DNA is kept, with 48 bases framed from the first base. Trimming at the junction amounts to 5 bases on V and 0 bases on J, and the germline ends lie 11 bases apart.